The T cell receptor (beta chain) described here comes from a study of T cells after yellow fever vaccination. Overall study results and limits: Abundant clonotypes (contaminants from the bulk population) could be present in FACS-sorted repertoires.

Looked up from germline, CDR1 is DFQATT and CDR2 is SNEGSKA (reference sequence). The germline V and J ends were trimmed by 1 base and 4 bases, with 13 bases remaining between them. The CDR3 consists of 14 residues. This clonotype was observed many times. Its cognate antigen is unknown. TCRdb re-derived calls from the 5' RACE reads in MiXCR, one entry per CDR3 protein. The sample shows roughly 240,000 distinct CDR3 sequences, more than 6.5% of them seen only once. Here the sequenced sample was CD4+ T cells sorted from PBMCs, taken on the day of the yellow fever booster vaccination. This TCR was sampled from a young man who received the YFV17D yellow fever vaccine. The rearrangement uses TRBV20-1 and TRBJ2-5; TRBD2 is a possible D gene (5 bases). CDR3 region: CSARVPGSGETQYF. In DNA form, the CDR3 reads TGCAGTGCTAGAGTGCCGGGATCAGGAGAGACCCAGTACTTC.